This T cell receptor beta chain is from a study of identical twins. TCRdb re-analysed the 5' RACE reads in MiXCR, keeping a single row per CDR3 protein. The sample lists nearly 650,000 distinct CDR3 sequences, under 8.5% seen once, with around 1.6% in the top ten. These data also featured in a second study, about yellow fever vaccine responses in identical twins.

The source of this sequence is a woman under 30 in good health. What was sequenced was PBMCs.

In nucleotides, the CDR3 is TGTGCCAGCAGTCCTAGGCCCCCGGCAGGCCGCTCCTACGAGCAGTACTTC. Translation: CASSPRPPAGRSYEQYF. The V and J genes are TRBV12-3 or TRBV12-4 and TRBJ2-7, with D hard to call. There are 17 residues in the CDR3. The ends were cut back, 5 bases at V and 0 bases at J, with 20 bases in the middle.